A single sample gave rise to the 24 T cell receptor beta chains below, sequenced in a study of identical twins. TCRdb called the 5' RACE reads again in MiXCR, with one record for every CDR3 protein. In the table there are approximately 260,000 distinct CDR3 sequences, around 8.3% of which are singletons. This sample was also put to use in a study of yellow fever vaccine responses in identical twins.

Sequenced: CD8+ T cells sorted from blood. The source of these receptors is a woman in her late teens or twenties in good health.

The J gene is TRBJ2-7, the V gene TRBV7-2; 7 nucleotides line up with TRBD1. The CDR3 consists of 15 residues. From germline, CDR1 is SGHTA and CDR2 FQGNSA. V lost 3 bases and J lost 3; bases outside the gene matches: 8. As DNA, the CDR3 is TGTGCCAGCAGCTTGGACAGGCGTGGATTCTACGAGCAGTACTTC. Amino acid sequence: CASSLDRRGFYEQYF.

The V gene is TRBV28, the J gene TRBJ2-7; D gene uncertain. CDR3 length equals 14 residues. Germline CDR1 reads MDHEN; CDR2 reads SYDVKM. The V and J ends lost 7 bases and 2 bases respectively, with 15 bases between them. The CDR3 DNA is TGTGCCAGCACCCCTATGGGAACTACCTACGAGCAGTACTTC. Translated, it gives CASTPMGTTYEQYF.

This clonotype was picked up a small number of times. The rearrangement links TRBV7-9 to TRBJ2-7; the match to TRBD1 covers 9 bases. The CDR3 consists of 15 residues. The V segment lost 5 bases and the J segment 3 bases; nucleotides outside the gene matches: 8. From germline, CDR1 is SEHNR and CDR2 FQNEAQ (reference sequence). The CDR3 spells CASSPGDRELYEQYF. The CDR3 nucleotides read TGTGCCAGCAGCCCGGGGGACAGGGAACTCTACGAGCAGTACTTC.

The chain has TRBV7-6 and TRBJ2-2; D remains unclear. Germline lookup yields CDR1 SGHVS and CDR2 FNYEAQ. The CDR3 is made up of 15 amino acids. V was trimmed by 4 bases and J by 3 bases, leaving 12 bases between them. The DNA for the CDR3 is TGTGCCAGCAGCTCCGGCAGTCCCTACACCGGGGAGCTGTTTTTT. Translating gives CASSSGSPYTGELFF.

The genes are TRBV24-1 and TRBJ2-1, with D tentatively TRBD1 or TRBD2 (5 bases each). The CDR3 contains 16 residues. Deletions cut 0 bases from V and 6 bases from J, with 14 bases between. CDR1 and CDR2 (germline): KGHDR, SFDVKD. The CDR3 DNA reads as TGTGCCACCAGTGATTTGAGTGGGGGACCTTTCAATGAGCAGTTCTTC. Its protein product is CATSDLSGGPFNEQFF.

This clonotype appeared a few times. The V and J genes are TRBV7-2 and TRBJ1-1, with D tentatively TRBD1 (6 bases). V was clipped by 3 bases and J by 5 bases, with 10 bases between them. This CDR3 is 13 amino acids long. The V gene's germline CDR1 is SGHTA and CDR2 FQGNSA. CDR3 in DNA: TGTGCCAGCAGCTTCTCGAGGGGGACTGAAGCTTTCTTT. Protein product: CASSFSRGTEAFF. Supplemented by reference TRBV7-2 and TRBJ1-1, the full variable domain reads GAGVSQSPSNKVTEKGKDVELRCDPISGHTALYWYRQSLGQGLEFLIYFQGNSAPDKSGLPSDRFSAERTGGSVSTLTIQRTQQEDSAVYLCASSFSRGTEAFFGQGTRLTVV.

This clonotype was seen many times. The chain has TRBV12-3 or TRBV12-4 and TRBJ2-1, with D unresolved. The length of the CDR3 is 14 residues. V dropped 5 bases and J dropped 3 bases, with 11 bases sitting between them. The CDR3 DNA is TGTGCCAGCAGTACCCGGGTCGTCTACAATGAGCAGTTCTTC. As protein: CASSTRVVYNEQFF.

This clonotype was picked up many times. The chain has TRBV2 and TRBJ2-1; TRBD2 agrees at 7 bases. V gave up 4 bases and J gave up 8 bases; unmatched junction bases: 14. Looked up from germline, CDR1 is SNHLY and CDR2 is FYNNEI. The CDR3 extends over 16 amino acids. In nucleotides, the CDR3 is TGTGCCAGCAGTGCCCAGTCGGGCGGGGGAAACGATGAGCAGTTCTTC. This codes for CASSAQSGGGNDEQFF.

This clonotype was counted a few times. The V call is TRBV7-9, the J call TRBJ1-1; D perhaps matches TRBD1 (5 bases). Germline lookup yields CDR1 SEHNR and CDR2 FQNEAQ (reference sequence). V lost 1 base, J lost 3 bases, and 18 bases lay in between. The CDR3 is 17 amino acids. The CDR3 bases are TGTGCCAGCAGCTTAGTCGGCAGGGCAATTACGGACACTGAAGCTTTCTTT. This translates into CASSLVGRAITDTEAFF.

J is TRBJ2-1 and V is TRBV27; unclear D gene. This CDR3 is built from 14 residues. CDR1 and CDR2 (germline): MNHEY, SMNVEV (reference sequence). V was pared by 4 bases and J by 8 bases, with 15 bases between. The CDR3 DNA sequence: TGTGCCAGCAGTTCCAGCGACACAATAGATGAGCAGTTCTTC. Translated: CASSSSDTIDEQFF.

V and J are TRBV4-2 and TRBJ2-1; D is unresolved. The germline V gene encodes CDR1 LGHNA and CDR2 YNFKEQ. CDR3 length equals 15 residues. V was clipped by 0 bases and J by 2 bases, with 8 bases between them. CDR3 bases: TGTGCCAGCAGCCAAGAAATCCGGACCTACAATGAGCAGTTCTTC. It encodes CASSQEIRTYNEQFF.

The table lists this clonotype with a count of one. V is TRBV7-9 and J is TRBJ1-4, with TRBD1 as a possible D gene (6 bases). The CDR3 spans 14 residues. Germline V CDR1 and CDR2: SEHNR, FQNEAQ (reference sequence). V was trimmed by 4 bases and J by 5 bases, leaving 11 bases between them. The CDR3 reads CASSSKGENEKLFF. In DNA form, the CDR3 reads TGTGCCAGCAGCTCCAAGGGGGAAAATGAAAAACTGTTTTTT.

The chain carries TRBV6-1 and TRBJ2-7, with D possibly TRBD1 on 5 matching bases. With 8 bases removed from V and 3 bases from J, the gap between germline ends came to 26 bases. Germline CDR1 MNHNS, CDR2 SASEGT. The CDR3 runs 17 residues. This chain's CDR3 is CASRHRQPNRFRYEQYF. The CDR3 nucleotides read TGTGCCAGCCGCCACAGACAGCCCAATCGATTTCGCTACGAGCAGTACTTC.

CDR3 coding DNA: TGCGCCAGCAGCTTAGATTCTGTGGCTGTGCAGTACTTC. It is translated as CASSLDSVAVQYF. The rearrangement joins TRBV5-1 to TRBJ2-7; D uncertain. V shed 2 bases and J shed 9 bases, with 15 bases lying between them. Germline V CDR1 and CDR2: SGHRS, YFSETQ. This CDR3 comprises 13 residues.

The chain recombines TRBV30 with TRBJ2-3, with a weak D call TRBD1 (5 bases). CDR1 is GTSNPN, CDR2 SVGIG, per germline (reference sequence). V lost 1 base and J 0 bases, leaving 11 bases between the germline ends. The CDR3 contains 15 residues. CDR3 protein: CAWSGQGVSTDTQYF. In DNA, the CDR3 is TGTGCCTGGAGTGGCCAAGGGGTGAGCACAGATACGCAGTATTTT.

This clonotype was seen ten or more times. The rearrangement joins TRBV11-2 to TRBJ2-7; D may be TRBD1 (6 bases). Trimming removed 8 bases from V and 3 bases from J, with 17 bases in between. CDR1 and CDR2 (germline): SGHAT, FQNNGV. The length of the CDR3 is 14 residues. The CDR3 reads CASGRDKSFYEQYF. The CDR3 coding sequence is TGTGCCAGCGGCCGGGACAAAAGTTTCTACGAGCAGTACTTC.

V usage is TRBV6-2 or TRBV6-3 and J usage is TRBJ2-7; tentative D call: TRBD2 (5 bases). The CDR3 loop spans 14 amino acids. V gave up 6 bases and J gave up 6 bases, with 18 bases separating them. Looked up from germline, CDR1 is MNHEY and CDR2 is SVGEGT. The CDR3 nucleotides read TGTGCCAGCAGCGTCCCGGACGCCCGGGGCGAGCAGTACTTC. Its translation: CASSVPDARGEQYF.

This clonotype was seen ten or more times. The rearrangement links TRBV5-1 to TRBJ2-7; no clear D gene. This CDR3 is 13 amino acids long. Germline V lookup: CDR1 SGHRS, CDR2 YFSETQ. With 3 bases removed from V and 2 bases from J, the gap between germline ends came to 9 bases. This chain's CDR3 is CASSSTETYEQYF. In DNA form, the CDR3 reads TGCGCCAGCAGCTCCACAGAAACCTACGAGCAGTACTTC.

This clonotype was recorded many times. The V gene is TRBV20-1, the J gene TRBJ2-5; D unclear. The ends were cut back, 0 bases at V and 4 bases at J, with 18 bases in the middle. This CDR3 comprises 16 residues. CDR1 is DFQATT, CDR2 SNEGSKA, per germline (reference sequence). Written as DNA, the CDR3 is TGCAGTGCTAGAGATTACTTGGGCTTTAGCTCAGAGACCCAGTACTTC. Translating gives CSARDYLGFSSETQYF.

This clonotype was recorded at least ten times. The conserved closing phenylalanine or tryptophan is absent in this CDR3, likely reflecting a read error. No DNA is shown, since the ends of the CDR3 on it are uncertain; the CDR3 is the one TCRdb lists. The chain couples TRBV7-2 to TRBJ2-3; the table's D call, TRBD1, was not checked against the DNA. The CDR3 spans 13 residues, counting both ends. The germline V gene has CDR1 SGHTA and CDR2 FQGNSA. CDR3 sequence: CASSLELGTGDEY.

The rearrangement uses TRBV5-4 and TRBJ2-3; D unclear. Germline lookup yields CDR1 SGHNT and CDR2 YYREEE (reference sequence). The CDR3 length is 13 residues. V lost 4 bases and J lost 6, with 12 bases in between. CDR3 residues: CASSQTPQDTQYF. DNA of the CDR3: TGTGCCAGCAGCCAAACCCCGCAGGATACGCAGTATTTT.

The J gene is TRBJ2-3, the V gene TRBV7-9; D is perhaps TRBD1 (6 bases). The germline V gene has CDR1 SEHNR and CDR2 FQNEAQ (reference sequence). CDR3 length equals 16 residues. Trimming shortened V by 4 bases and J by 6 bases, and 20 bases separated the two germline ends. The CDR3 region is CASSSYRQVAEDTQYF. CDR3 coding DNA: TGTGCCAGCAGCTCTTACCGACAGGTAGCAGAGGATACGCAGTATTTT.

This clonotype occurred a few times. The chain recombines TRBV28 with TRBJ1-1, with a weak D call TRBD1 (5 bases). The CDR3 is 15 amino acids. Germline V gene data show CDR1 as MDHEN and CDR2 as SYDVKM. V was clipped by 6 bases and J by 0 bases, with 14 bases between them. CDR3 sequence reads: CASSRIGGVNTEAFF. The CDR3 DNA sequence: TGTGCCAGCAGCCGAATCGGGGGGGTGAACACTGAAGCTTTCTTT.

V usage is TRBV7-2 and J usage is TRBJ2-3; D possibly matches TRBD1 or TRBD2 (5 bases each). The germline gives CDR1 SGHTA, CDR2 FQGNSA. The length of the CDR3 is 12 residues. V was clipped by 0 bases and J by 10 bases, with 8 bases between them. CDR3 sequence (DNA): TGTGCCAGCAGCTTAGCGGGGGATCCGCAGTATTTT. As protein: CASSLAGDPQYF.